This T cell receptor beta chain emerged from a study of blood T cell repertoires in COVID-19. Overall study: Samples of COVID-19 (acute and convalescent) were obtained from the United States, Italy and Spain. Nucleic acid was either cDNA or gDNA, and it came from T cells, B-cell-depleted T cells, or PBMCs.

Trimming took off 4 bases at V and 9 bases at J, with 10 bases between the two ends. Germline CDR1 and CDR2: SEHNR and FQNEAQ (reference sequence). The CDR3 length is 12 residues. Original analysis: Nucleated cell counts were estimated from reference gene primer amplification. Profiled with immunoSEQ multiplex PCR; TCRdb holds only in-frame clones, not every one. That table supplies the V and J calls and clone size; D and trimming were determined from the DNA. The profile covers over 150,000 clones, with more than 75% appearing a single time and 2.5% taken by the ten largest. Patients in Seattle were enrolled during active infection, then followed longitudinally.

The source material was peripheral blood. The chain joins TRBV7-9 to TRBJ2-1, with D possibly matching TRBD2 (5 bases). The sequence was collected from a woman aged 80 or over with COVID-19, enrolled during active disease. The CDR3 nucleotides read TGTGCCAGCAGCTCGGACTTTATTGAGCAGTTCTTC. Amino acid sequence: CASSSDFIEQFF.